These T cell receptor beta chains were read from a single sample in a study of OX40 agonist ivuxolimab in advanced cancers. Sequenced by immunoSEQ multiplex PCR; TCRdb stores in-frame clones only, minus some. Among tens of thousands of clones listed, more than 80% were seen once. The starting material was CD4+ or CD8+ T cells sorted from blood, obtained in a trial of the OX40 agonist ivuxolimab. The receptors derive from an adult with an advanced solid tumor such as melanoma, head and neck, liver or kidney cancer. Each CDR3 is given with its conserved first and last residue. The order of the fields is CDR3 DNA, CDR3 protein, clone size, D gene, V gene, CDR3 length, J gene. The D gene is left open where the match is weak. Size is omitted from some rows. Given values are once, few, many or a class for expanded clones.

CDR3 DNA: TGCGCCAGCAGCTTGGAGGGGGCGGATGGCTACACCTTC
CDR3 protein: CASSLEGADGYTF
clone size: .
D gene: TRBD1
V gene: TRBV5-1
CDR3 length: 13
J gene: TRBJ1-2

CDR3 DNA: TGTGCCAGCAGGCCCGCCGGGGTATCTGGAAACACCATATATTTT
CDR3 protein: CASRPAGVSGNTIYF
clone size: .
D gene: .
V gene: TRBV6-5
CDR3 length: 15
J gene: TRBJ1-3

CDR3 DNA: TGTGCCAGCAGTTCAGACAGGGGCAGGGATTCACCCCTCCACTTT
CDR3 protein: CASSSDRGRDSPLHF
clone size: .
D gene: TRBD1
V gene: TRBV27
CDR3 length: 15
J gene: TRBJ1-6

CDR3 DNA: TGTGCCAGCAGCGTAGCTGGGCGGACTAGCGGCGAGCAGTACTTC
CDR3 protein: CASSVAGRTSGEQYF
clone size: .
D gene: TRBD2
V gene: TRBV9
CDR3 length: 15
J gene: TRBJ2-7

CDR3 DNA: TGTGCCATCGCGCCAGGTAATCAGCCCCAGCATTTT
CDR3 protein: CAIAPGNQPQHF
clone size: .
D gene: .
V gene: TRBV10-3
CDR3 length: 12
J gene: TRBJ1-5

CDR3 DNA: TGCGCCAGCAGCTTGGGGGTGACAGGGAGGTACGAGCAGTACTTC
CDR3 protein: CASSLGVTGRYEQYF
clone size: once
D gene: .
V gene: TRBV5-1
CDR3 length: 15
J gene: TRBJ2-7

CDR3 DNA: TGCGCCAGCAGCCAAGATACAGGGTTTAACACCGGGGAGCTGTTTTTT
CDR3 protein: CASSQDTGFNTGELFF
clone size: .
D gene: .
V gene: TRBV4-3
CDR3 length: 16
J gene: TRBJ2-2

CDR3 DNA: TGTGCCAGCAGTTCGCAGGGGGCGGGGGATACGCAGTATTTT
CDR3 protein: CASSSQGAGDTQYF
clone size: .
D gene: TRBD1
V gene: TRBV28
CDR3 length: 14
J gene: TRBJ2-3

CDR3 DNA: TGTGCCAGCAGCCCCTCGGGCAGCGGGGAGCTGTTTTTT
CDR3 protein: CASSPSGSGELFF
clone size: .
D gene: .
V gene: TRBV9
CDR3 length: 13
J gene: TRBJ2-2

CDR3 DNA: TGCGCCAGCAGCCGGTCCGGGACAGGGGGTGAAAAACTGTTTTTT
CDR3 protein: CASSRSGTGGEKLFF
clone size: .
D gene: TRBD1
V gene: TRBV4-3
CDR3 length: 15
J gene: TRBJ1-4

CDR3 DNA: TGTGCCAGTAGTAAGACGGGGATGAACACTGAAGCTTTCTTT
CDR3 protein: CASSKTGMNTEAFF
clone size: .
D gene: .
V gene: TRBV19
CDR3 length: 14
J gene: TRBJ1-1

CDR3 DNA: TGTGCCAGCTCACCCGAGGGGGCCAGGCAAGCTTTCTTT
CDR3 protein: CASSPEGARQAFF
clone size: .
D gene: TRBD1
V gene: TRBV18
CDR3 length: 13
J gene: TRBJ1-1

CDR3 DNA: TGTGCCAGCAGCGCCGACGTCCGGGGGATAGATACGCAGTATTTT
CDR3 protein: CASSADVRGIDTQYF
clone size: few
D gene: .
V gene: TRBV9
CDR3 length: 15
J gene: TRBJ2-3

CDR3 DNA: TGTGCCAGCAGCCAAGGGTACAGGGTCAATCAGCCCCAGCATTTT
CDR3 protein: CASSQGYRVNQPQHF
clone size: .
D gene: .
V gene: TRBV4-2
CDR3 length: 15
J gene: TRBJ1-5

CDR3 DNA: TGTGCCAGCAGTGAAGAGACAGGGGGCACAGATACGCAGTATTTT
CDR3 protein: CASSEETGGTDTQYF
clone size: .
D gene: TRBD1
V gene: TRBV6-4
CDR3 length: 15
J gene: TRBJ2-3

CDR3 DNA: TGTGCCAGCAGCCCCGCTGGAAAAGACCCCTACGAGCAGTACTTC
CDR3 protein: CASSPAGKDPYEQYF
clone size: .
D gene: .
V gene: TRBV11-2
CDR3 length: 15
J gene: TRBJ2-7

CDR3 DNA: TGTGCCGGGAGGGACCTGGTCAATCAGCCCCAGCATTTT
CDR3 protein: CAGRDLVNQPQHF
clone size: .
D gene: .
V gene: TRBV6-6
CDR3 length: 13
J gene: TRBJ1-5

CDR3 DNA: TGCGCCAGCAGCTTGGCCCAGCAACAGGGGTCTGGAAACACCATATATTTT
CDR3 protein: CASSLAQQQGSGNTIYF
clone size: .
D gene: TRBD1
V gene: TRBV5-1
CDR3 length: 17
J gene: TRBJ1-3

CDR3 DNA: TGCGCCAGCAGCTTGCTACCAGGGATGGATGGCTACACCTTC
CDR3 protein: CASSLLPGMDGYTF
clone size: few
D gene: .
V gene: TRBV5-1
CDR3 length: 14
J gene: TRBJ1-2

CDR3 DNA: TGTGCCAGCAGCTCAAGTCTTGAGGGCCACTATGGCTACACCTTC
CDR3 protein: CASSSSLEGHYGYTF
clone size: .
D gene: .
V gene: TRBV7-9
CDR3 length: 15
J gene: TRBJ1-2

CDR3 DNA: TGTGCCAGCAGCATCGGGACTATCAGGGGCGGGGAGCTGTTTTTT
CDR3 protein: CASSIGTIRGGELFF
clone size: .
D gene: .
V gene: TRBV5-4
CDR3 length: 15
J gene: TRBJ2-2